This record covers a single TCR beta chain. What it recognizes is unknown. This record comes from a study of T cells in Graves' hyperthyroidism and ophthalmopathy. Study results and caveats: Separating ophthalmopathy from stable hyperthyroidism was achieved by a 13 V-J model. Most thyroid clonotypes expanded above 0.001 appeared in blood too.

TCR beta CDR3 region amplification was performed from RNA transcripts. The primer set for the first-round RT-PCR of the TCR CDR3 was HTBI. TCRdb passed the multiplex PCR reads through MiXCR, listing each CDR3 protein once. The data show roughly 400,000 distinct CDR3 sequences, about 14% seen once. Ophthalmopathy cases scored 3 or more on the Clinical Activity Score and 4 or more on NOSPECS grade, with duration below 3 months. Criteria for exclusion of patients were uncontrolled infection, other autoimmune disease, pregnancy or lactation. Looked up from germline, CDR1 is LNHDA and CDR2 is SQIVND (reference sequence). The CDR3 runs to 16 residues. V lost 3 bases and J 1 base, leaving 13 bases between the germline ends.

The rearrangement uses TRBV19 and TRBJ1-3, with D unclear. The sequenced material came from blood. The receptor was isolated from a man aged 45 to 65 with Graves' ophthalmopathy. DNA of the CDR3: TGTGCCAGTAGTATCCATCCTTTAATTTCTGGAAACACCATATATTTT. It encodes CASSIHPLISGNTIYF.